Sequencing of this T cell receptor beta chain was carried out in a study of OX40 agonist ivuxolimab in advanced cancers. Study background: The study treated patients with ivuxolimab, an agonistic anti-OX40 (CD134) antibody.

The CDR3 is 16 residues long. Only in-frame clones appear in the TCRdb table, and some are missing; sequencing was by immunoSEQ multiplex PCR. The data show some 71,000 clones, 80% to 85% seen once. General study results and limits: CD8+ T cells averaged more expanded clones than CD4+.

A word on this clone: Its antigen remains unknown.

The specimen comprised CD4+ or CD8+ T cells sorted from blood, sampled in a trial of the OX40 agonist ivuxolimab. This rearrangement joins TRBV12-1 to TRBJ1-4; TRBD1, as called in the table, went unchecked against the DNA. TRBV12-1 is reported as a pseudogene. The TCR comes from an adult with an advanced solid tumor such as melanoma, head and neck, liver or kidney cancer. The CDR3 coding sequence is TGTGCCAGCAGCTTTGCTACCGATATCAGACAGGTAAAACTGTTTTTT. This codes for CASSFATDIRQVKLFF.